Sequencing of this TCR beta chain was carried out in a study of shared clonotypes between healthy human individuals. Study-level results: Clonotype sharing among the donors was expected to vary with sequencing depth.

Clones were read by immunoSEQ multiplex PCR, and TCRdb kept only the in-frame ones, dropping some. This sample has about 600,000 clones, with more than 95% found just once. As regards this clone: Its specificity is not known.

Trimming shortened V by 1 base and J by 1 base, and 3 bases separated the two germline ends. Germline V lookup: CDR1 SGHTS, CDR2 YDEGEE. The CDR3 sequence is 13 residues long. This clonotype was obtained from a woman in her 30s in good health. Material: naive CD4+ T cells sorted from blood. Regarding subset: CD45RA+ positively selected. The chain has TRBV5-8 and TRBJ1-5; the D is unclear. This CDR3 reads CASSLLSNQPQHF. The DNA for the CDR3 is TGTGCCAGCAGCTTGCTCAGCAATCAGCCCCAGCATTTT.